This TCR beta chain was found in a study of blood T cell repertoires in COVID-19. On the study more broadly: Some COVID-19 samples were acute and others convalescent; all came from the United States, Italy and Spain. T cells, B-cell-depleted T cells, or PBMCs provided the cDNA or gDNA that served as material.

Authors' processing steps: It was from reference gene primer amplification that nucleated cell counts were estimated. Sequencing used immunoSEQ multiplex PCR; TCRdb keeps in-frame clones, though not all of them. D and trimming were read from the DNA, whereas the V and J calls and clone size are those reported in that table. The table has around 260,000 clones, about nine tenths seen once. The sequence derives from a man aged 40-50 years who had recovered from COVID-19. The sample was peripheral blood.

The chain's CDR3 is CASRRSAYNEQFF. The CDR3 bases are TGTGCCAGTAGACGGAGCGCCTACAATGAGCAGTTCTTC. The chain joins TRBV19 to TRBJ2-1; D gene uncertain. The CDR3 runs 13 residues. CDR1 LNHDA and CDR2 SQIVND come from the germline V gene (reference sequence). The germline V and J ends were trimmed by 6 bases and 2 bases, with 8 bases remaining between them.